This T cell receptor (beta chain) derives from a study of T-cell reconstitution after alpha-beta-depleted transplantation in children. The V gene's germline CDR1 is SGHTA and CDR2 FQGNSA. V was shortened by 3 bases and J by 3 bases, with 12 bases between the two germline ends. This CDR3 spans 15 amino acids. Library preparation (for TCRbeta) was performed with unique molecular identifiers. TCRdb called the PCR reads again in MiXCR, with one record for every CDR3 protein. There are 500,000 to 600,000 distinct CDR3 sequences in the sample; 15% to 20% occur only once, and 3% to 3.5% lies in the top ten. This clonotype was seen a few times.

The sample in question was PBMCs from the stem cell graft donor, obtained from the stem cell graft. The clonotype comes from a human donor who donated a stem cell graft to a child with acute lymphoblastic leukemia. The chain links TRBV7-2 to TRBJ1-5; no definite D call. The CDR3 DNA reads as TGTGCCAGCAGCTTTTTCCGGGAGTCCAATCAGCCCCAGCATTTT. Residues: CASSFFRESNQPQHF.